The source of this T cell receptor (beta chain) is a study of PD-1 blockade in classical Hodgkin lymphoma. Study-level information: Intravenous nivolumab at 3 mg/kg was given to patients every 2 weeks. Study results and caveats: Compared with healthy donors, newly diagnosed patients reportedly showed lower baseline TCR diversity.

The germline gives CDR1 MDHEN, CDR2 SYDVKM. V was cut by 8 bases and J by 7 bases, with 18 bases left in between. CDR3 length equals 13 residues. Assay: immunoSEQ multiplex PCR; the TCRdb copy retains only in-frame clones and omits some. This table holds roughly 56,000 clones, roughly 85% found once. This clone was detected once. Its matching antigen is unknown. The time point was: cycle 4 day 1 (C4D1), after more than 5 weeks of nivolumab. Relapse was seen in all patients after autologous stem cell transplantation, and brentuximab vedotin exposure was variable. The material sequenced was peripheral blood mononuclear cells (PBMCs), taken before the fourth cycle of nivolumab. The J gene is TRBJ2-7, the V gene TRBV28; either TRBD1 or TRBD2 may fit D (6 bases each). This TCR was sampled from a human donor with classical Hodgkin lymphoma. CDR3 coding DNA: TGTGCCAGCGGAAAAGGGGGGCGCACGGAGCAGTACTTC. Its translation is CASGKGGRTEQYF.